Presented here are 8 T cell receptor beta chains from one specimen sequenced in a study of blood T cell repertoires in COVID-19. Here immunoSEQ multiplex PCR was the method, and the copy in TCRdb shows in-frame clones only, minus some. This table holds 390,000 or so clones, over 75% found once. Sequenced input: PBMCs or T cells enriched from blood (not recorded which). The origin of the receptors is a man aged 18 to 35 who had recovered from COVID-19.

As concerns this clone: Within the sample, other DNA sequences also encode this same CDR3. This chain uses TRBV6-5 with TRBJ1-2; TRBD1 is a possible D gene (5 bases). The germline V gene encodes CDR1 MNHEY and CDR2 SVGAGI. V gave up 5 bases and J gave up 1 base, with 8 bases separating them. The CDR3 contains 13 residues. CDR3 DNA sequence: TGTGCCAGCAGTCGGGGGGGTAACTATGGCTACACCTTC. This codes for CASSRGGNYGYTF.

The chain joins TRBV27 to TRBJ1-1; TRBD1 matches 8 bases. CDR1 is MNHEY and CDR2 is SMNVEV in the germline V gene (reference sequence). The CDR3 is made up of 13 amino acids. V lost 0 bases to trimming and J lost 10 bases; unmatched junction nucleotides: 4. Here the CDR3 DNA reads TGTGCCAGCAGTTTATCGACGGGACAGGCAGCTTTCTTT. Its translation: CASSLSTGQAAFF.

The chain is built from TRBV5-1 and TRBJ1-6, with 7 bases that match TRBD1. Germline V gene sequence: CDR1 SGHRS, CDR2 YFSETQ. With V trimmed by 0 bases and J by 9 bases, 3 bases remained unmatched. There are 14 residues in the CDR3. The CDR3 reads CASSLDRGVSPLHF. In DNA, the CDR3 is TGCGCCAGCAGCTTGGACAGGGGAGTTTCACCCCTCCACTTT.

This clone showed up just once. This chain uses TRBV5-1 with TRBJ2-3; 7 nucleotides line up with TRBD1. The V gene's germline CDR1 is SGHRS and CDR2 YFSETQ. V trimming: 5 bases; J trimming: 2 bases; junction bases outside the gene matches: 8. The CDR3 extends over 15 amino acids. CDR3 protein: CASSPLGQNTDTQYF. The DNA for the CDR3 is TGCGCCAGCAGTCCACTGGGACAGAACACAGATACGCAGTATTTT.

This clone was seen a single time. V gene TRBV28 combines with J gene TRBJ2-7; TRBD2 matches at 8 bases. V shed 6 bases and J 1 base; nucleotides not matched to a gene: 11. The CDR3 runs 16 residues. The germline CDR1 and CDR2 sequences are MDHEN and SYDVKM. The CDR3 is CASRPRGGLESYEQYF. As DNA, the CDR3 is TGTGCCAGCAGACCCCGGGGGGGCCTTGAGTCCTACGAGCAGTACTTC.

The rearrangement uses TRBV6-2 or TRBV6-3 and TRBJ1-1; 8 nucleotides line up with TRBD1. The CDR3 runs 16 residues. J was trimmed by 5 bases and V by 4 bases; bases with no gene match: 12. Germline loops: CDR1 MNHEY, CDR2 SVGEGT. The CDR3 DNA follows: TGTGCCAGCAGTTCCGCCACCGGACAGGGTGGGACTGAAGCTTTCTTT. Protein product: CASSSATGQGGTEAFF.

The chain links TRBV2 to TRBJ2-3, with TRBD2 matching over 8 bases. In germline, CDR1 is SNHLY, CDR2 FYNNEI. V lost 8 bases to trimming and J lost 2 bases; unmatched junction nucleotides: 9. The CDR3 is made up of 15 amino acids. The CDR3 coding sequence is TGTGCCAGCCATCTAGGCGGGGGGACCACAGATACGCAGTATTTT. It is translated as CASHLGGGTTDTQYF.

The V and J genes are TRBV5-1 and TRBJ1-3; TRBD1 agrees at 7 bases. Germline loops: CDR1 SGHRS, CDR2 YFSETQ. The CDR3 has 16 amino acids. With V trimmed by 4 bases and J by 1 base, 8 bases remained unmatched. The CDR3 DNA reads TGCGCCAGCAGCCCTATACAGGGGAGTTCTGGAAACACCATATATTTT. Its translation: CASSPIQGSSGNTIYF.